The 13 T cell receptor beta chains in this list originate from one sample, sequenced in a study of Graves' ophthalmopathy and Graves' hyperthyroidism. CDR3 regions of TCR beta were amplified from RNA transcripts. Second-round multiplex PCR came after first-round RT-PCR with HTBI primers. MiXCR, run by TCRdb on the multiplex PCR reads, gives a single entry per CDR3 protein. The data hold about 700,000 distinct CDR3 sequences, with more than 40% observed a single time. The sequenced material came from peripheral blood. These receptors all come from an adult man with Graves' ophthalmopathy.

Many counts were recorded for this clonotype. The rearrangement joins TRBV19 to TRBJ1-6; D remains ambiguous. The ends were cut back, 7 bases at V and 10 bases at J, with 17 bases in the middle. The CDR3 sequence is 14 residues long. Germline CDR1 and CDR2: LNHDA and SQIVND (reference sequence). Here the CDR3 reads CASTPGPHGSPLHF. Written as DNA, the CDR3 is TGTGCCAGTACCCCCGGTCCCCACGGGTCACCCCTCCACTTT.

This chain uses TRBV2 with TRBJ1-4; no clear D gene. V gave up 6 bases and J gave up 8 bases, with 16 bases separating them. The germline gives CDR1 SNHLY, CDR2 FYNNEI. This CDR3 contains 14 residues. CDR3 nucleotide sequence: TGTGCCAGCAGCCAAATCGTAAGGCTAGAAAAACTGTTTTTT. Its translation: CASSQIVRLEKLFF.

This rearrangement joins TRBV14 to TRBJ2-5; D is unclear. The CDR3 covers 17 residues. Germline loops: CDR1 SGHDN, CDR2 FVKESK. V dropped 0 bases and J dropped 2 bases, with 16 bases sitting between them. CDR3 region: CASSQDIGSVGQETQYF. CDR3 DNA: TGTGCCAGCAGCCAAGATATAGGCTCTGTCGGGCAAGAGACCCAGTACTTC. Full variable domain (remainder filled in from reference TRBV14 and TRBJ2-5): EAGVTQFPSHSVIEKGQTVTLRCDPISGHDNLYWYRRVMGKEIKFLLHFVKESKQDESGMPNNRFLAERTGGTYSTLKVQPAELEDSGVYFCASSQDIGSVGQETQYFGPGTRLLVL.

This clonotype appeared many times. The chain employs TRBV7-9 and TRBJ2-5; 9 nucleotides line up with TRBD1. V shed 4 bases and J 2 bases; nucleotides not matched to a gene: 8. The CDR3 is made up of 16 amino acids. Germline CDR1 SEHNR, CDR2 FQNEAQ (reference sequence). The CDR3 nucleotides read TGTGCCAGCAGCTCAACGGACAGGGGTTGGCAAGAGACCCAGTACTTC. Translating gives CASSSTDRGWQETQYF.

J is TRBJ1-5 and V is TRBV12-5; TRBD1 aligns across 11 bases. The CDR3 has 14 residues. Germline assignment: CDR1 LGHNT and CDR2 FRNRAP. The junction had 6 bases not matched to a gene; V was cut back by 7 bases and J by 7 bases. This CDR3 reads CASATGQGVQPQHF. The CDR3 bases are TGTGCTAGTGCCACGGGACAGGGGGTCCAGCCCCAGCATTTT.

About this clonotype: The conserved phenylalanine or tryptophan normally closing the CDR3 is absent here, so this likely arose from a read error. The V and J genes are TRBV7-2 and TRBJ1-1; D remains ambiguous. This CDR3 is 14 amino acids long. Looked up from germline, CDR1 is SGHTA and CDR2 is FQGNSA. The CDR3 sequence: CANSFFSENTEAFS. The CDR3 coding sequence is TGTGCCAACAGCTTTTTTTCGGAGAACACTGAAGCTTTCTCT.

The V call is TRBV7-2, the J call TRBJ2-3; D gene unclear. This CDR3 is built from 11 residues. Germline CDR1 SGHTA, CDR2 FQGNSA. V was cut by 1 base and J by 7 bases, with 3 bases left in between. The CDR3 region has the DNA TGTGCCAGCAGCTTAGTGTATACGCAGTATTTT. Its translation: CASSLVYTQYF.

This chain links TRBV7-9 with TRBJ1-3; TRBD1 aligns across 7 bases. CDR1 is SEHNR and CDR2 is FQNEAQ in the germline V gene (reference sequence). The V segment lost 4 bases and the J segment 3 bases; nucleotides outside the gene matches: 6. The CDR3 extends over 15 amino acids. CDR3 bases: TGTGCCAGCAGCTCTATGGGGGACAGTGGAAACACCATATATTTT. Translated, it gives CASSSMGDSGNTIYF.

J is TRBJ1-5 and V is TRBV12-3 or TRBV12-4, with TRBD1 as a possible D gene (5 bases). The CDR3 is made up of 15 amino acids. V lost 6 bases, J lost 3 bases, and 15 bases lay in between. The CDR3 region has the DNA TGTGCCAGCAGCACCCTAGCGGGGGTCAATCAGCCCCAGCATTTT. It specifies CASSTLAGVNQPQHF.

The J gene is TRBJ2-5, the V gene TRBV9; D is perhaps TRBD2 (6 bases). Germline CDR1 and CDR2: SGDLS and YYNGEE. Trimming took 4 bases from V and 5 from J, leaving 18 bases between them. The CDR3 is 15 residues long. The CDR3 coding sequence is TGTGCCAGCAGCCAAGACGGGCTAGCGATCGAGACCCAGTACTTC. Translated: CASSQDGLAIETQYF.

This rearrangement joins TRBV11-2 to TRBJ2-7, with D maybe TRBD2 (6 bases). The germline V and J ends were trimmed by 1 base and 7 bases, with 14 bases remaining between them. The CDR3 extends over 14 amino acids. Germline V gene lookup returns CDR1 SGHAT and CDR2 FQNNGV. The CDR3 spells CASSLVSGRNEQYF. CDR3 bases: TGTGCCAGCAGCTTAGTGTCGGGGAGGAATGAGCAGTACTTC.

The chain recombines TRBV20-1 with TRBJ2-7; D ambiguous. Germline CDR1 and CDR2: DFQATT and SNEGSKA (reference sequence). This CDR3 is 15 amino acids long. The V end was cut by 0 bases, the J end by 0 bases, with 12 bases between. The CDR3 here is CSARDSSLNSYEQYF. For the CDR3, the DNA is TGCAGTGCTAGAGATTCAAGCCTAAACTCCTACGAGCAGTACTTC.

The rearrangement joins TRBV19 to TRBJ1-4; 8 nucleotides align to TRBD1. Germline CDR1 and CDR2: LNHDA and SQIVND (reference sequence). This CDR3 is built from 13 residues. Trimming took 4 bases from V and 8 from J; bases not matched to a gene: 3. DNA of the CDR3: TGTGCCAGTAGTACGGACAGGGCGGAAAAACTGTTTTTT. It codes for CASSTDRAEKLFF.